The clone carrying this TCR beta chain turned up a few times. Its specificity is not known. This entry belongs to a study of beta chain features in type 1 diabetes. Overall study results and limits: For Type 1 diabetes patients, all four CD4+ subsets carried TCRB CDR3s that were moderately but significantly shorter.

Naive, central memory, regulatory and stem cell-like memory cells within the CD4+ compartment were sorted using CD45RO/CCR7/CD25/CD127/CD95/CD27. cDNA synthesis used the whole RNA isolate, giving expressed TCRB sequences. Clones were sequenced by immunoSEQ multiplex PCR, and TCRdb holds only the in-frame ones, with some missing. The sample shows roughly 260,000 clones, approximately 10% of them seen only once. Per germline, CDR1 LGHNA and CDR2 YSLEER. Trimming pared 4 bases from V and 0 bases from J, leaving 11 bases between. CDR3 length equals 15 residues. The TCR sequence derives from a young man with type 1 diabetes. The chain couples TRBV4-3 to TRBJ2-3; weak D call: TRBD2 (6 bases). Sequencing was carried out using naive CD4+ T cells from blood. The CDR3 is CASSLDGGSTDTQYF. CDR3 DNA sequence: TGCGCCAGCAGCCTAGATGGGGGGAGCACAGATACGCAGTATTTT.